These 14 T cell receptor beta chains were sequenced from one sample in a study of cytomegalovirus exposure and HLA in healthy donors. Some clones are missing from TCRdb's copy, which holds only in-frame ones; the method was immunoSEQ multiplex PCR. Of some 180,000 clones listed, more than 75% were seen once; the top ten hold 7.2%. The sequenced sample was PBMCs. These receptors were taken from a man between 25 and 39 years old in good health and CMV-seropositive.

DNA of the CDR3: TGTGCCAGCAGCCCCTGGGTTGAGGATACGCAGTATTTT. This gives the protein CASSPWVEDTQYF. The chain carries TRBV7-9 and TRBJ2-3; D gene uncertain. The germline gives CDR1 SEHNR, CDR2 FQNEAQ (reference sequence). The CDR3 runs to 13 residues. V lost 5 bases and J lost 6, with 12 bases in between.

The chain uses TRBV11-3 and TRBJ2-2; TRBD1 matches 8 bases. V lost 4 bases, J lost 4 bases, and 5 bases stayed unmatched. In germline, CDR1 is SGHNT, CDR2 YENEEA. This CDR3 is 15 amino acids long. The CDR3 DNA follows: TGTGCCAGCAGCTCGAGACAGGGGTCCACCGGGGAGCTGTTTTTT. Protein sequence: CASSSRQGSTGELFF.

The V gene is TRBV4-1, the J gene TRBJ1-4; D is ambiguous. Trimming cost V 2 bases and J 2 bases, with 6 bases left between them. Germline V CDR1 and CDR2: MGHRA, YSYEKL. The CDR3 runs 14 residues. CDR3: CASSQSGTNEKLFF. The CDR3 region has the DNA TGCGCCAGCAGCCAAAGCGGGACTAATGAAAAACTGTTTTTT.

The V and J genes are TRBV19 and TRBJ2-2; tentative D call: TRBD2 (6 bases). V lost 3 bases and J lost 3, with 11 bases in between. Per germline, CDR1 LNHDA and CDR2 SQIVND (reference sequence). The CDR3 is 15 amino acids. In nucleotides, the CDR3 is TGTGCCAGTAGTATGGCCAGGGACTACACCGGGGAGCTGTTTTTT. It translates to CASSMARDYTGELFF.

DNA of the CDR3: TGTGCCAGCAGCTTAGATCGGACAGCATATGGCTACACCTTC. Its protein is CASSLDRTAYGYTF. This rearrangement joins TRBV7-2 to TRBJ1-2; a weak D match, TRBD1 (6 bases). CDR3 length: 14 amino acids. Trimming removed 1 base from V and 5 bases from J, with 11 bases in between. Germline loops: CDR1 SGHTA, CDR2 FQGNSA.

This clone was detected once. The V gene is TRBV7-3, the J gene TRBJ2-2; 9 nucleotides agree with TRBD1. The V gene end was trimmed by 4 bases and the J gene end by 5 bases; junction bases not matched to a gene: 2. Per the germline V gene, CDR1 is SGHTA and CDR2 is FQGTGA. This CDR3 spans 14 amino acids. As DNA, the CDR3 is TGTGCCAGCAGCTCAGACAGGGGGACCGGGGAGCTGTTTTTT. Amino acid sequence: CASSSDRGTGELFF.

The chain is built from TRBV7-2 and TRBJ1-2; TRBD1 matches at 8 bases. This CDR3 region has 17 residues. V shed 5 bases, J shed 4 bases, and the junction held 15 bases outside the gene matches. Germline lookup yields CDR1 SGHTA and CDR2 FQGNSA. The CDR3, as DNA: TGTGCCAGCAGCCACGAGACAGGGGCTCCTGCAATCTATGGCTACACCTTC. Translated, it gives CASSHETGAPAIYGYTF.

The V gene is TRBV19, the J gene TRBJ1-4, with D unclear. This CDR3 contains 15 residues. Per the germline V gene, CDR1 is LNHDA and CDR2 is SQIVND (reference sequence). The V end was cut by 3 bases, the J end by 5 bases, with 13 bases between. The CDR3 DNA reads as TGTGCCAGTAGTATCGGTCCAGGAGAAAATGAAAAACTGTTTTTT. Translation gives CASSIGPGENEKLFF.

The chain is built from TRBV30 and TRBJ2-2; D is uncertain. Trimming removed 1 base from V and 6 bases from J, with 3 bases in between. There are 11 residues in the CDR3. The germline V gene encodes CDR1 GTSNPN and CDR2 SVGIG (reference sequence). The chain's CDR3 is CAWSGPGELFF. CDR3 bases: TGTGCCTGGAGTGGCCCCGGGGAGCTGTTTTTT.

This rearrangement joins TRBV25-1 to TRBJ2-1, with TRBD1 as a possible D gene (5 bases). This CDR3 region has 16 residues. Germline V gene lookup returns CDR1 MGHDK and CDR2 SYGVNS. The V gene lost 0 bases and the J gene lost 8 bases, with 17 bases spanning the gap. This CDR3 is CASSEYPQALGDEQFF. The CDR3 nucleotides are TGTGCCAGCAGTGAATATCCGCAGGCCTTAGGGGATGAGCAGTTCTTC.

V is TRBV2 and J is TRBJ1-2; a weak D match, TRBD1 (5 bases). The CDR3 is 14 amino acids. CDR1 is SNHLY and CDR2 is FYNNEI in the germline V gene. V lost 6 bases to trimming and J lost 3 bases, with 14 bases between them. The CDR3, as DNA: TGTGCCAGCAGGAGCCTAGGGGTTTACTATGGCTACACCTTC. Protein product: CASRSLGVYYGYTF.

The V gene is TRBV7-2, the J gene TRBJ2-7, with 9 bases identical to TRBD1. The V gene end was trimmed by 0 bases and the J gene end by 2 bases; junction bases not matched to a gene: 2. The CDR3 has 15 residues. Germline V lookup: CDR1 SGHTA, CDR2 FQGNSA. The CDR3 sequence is CASSLAGQGPYEQYF. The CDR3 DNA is TGTGCCAGCAGCTTAGCGGGACAGGGACCCTACGAGCAGTACTTC.

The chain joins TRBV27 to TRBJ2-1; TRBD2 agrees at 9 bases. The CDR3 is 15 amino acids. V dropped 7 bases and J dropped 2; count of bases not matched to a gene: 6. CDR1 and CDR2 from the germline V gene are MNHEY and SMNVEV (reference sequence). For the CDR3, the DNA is TGTGCCAGCATCCCGAGCGGGAGGCCCTACAATGAGCAGTTCTTC. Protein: CASIPSGRPYNEQFF.

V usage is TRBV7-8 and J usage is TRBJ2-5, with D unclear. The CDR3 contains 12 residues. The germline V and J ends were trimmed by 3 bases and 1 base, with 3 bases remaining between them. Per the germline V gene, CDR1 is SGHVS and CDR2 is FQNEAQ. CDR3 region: CASSLVQETQYF. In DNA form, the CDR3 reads TGTGCCAGCAGCTTGGTCCAAGAGACCCAGTACTTC.